This TCR beta chain originates from a study of OX40 agonist ivuxolimab in advanced cancers. Study summary: While on treatment, patients had intravenous ivuxolimab at 0.01 to 10 mg/kg every 2 weeks. Study conclusions and caveats: Antigen specificity of clonally expanded peripheral T cells was not established.

Method: immunoSEQ multiplex PCR; TCRdb's copy keeps in-frame clones and lacks some. The table lists some 110,000 clones, 80% to 95% of them singletons. On this clone itself: What it binds is not known.

At baseline, cycle 4 day 1, and cycle 7 day 1, blood was sampled. This receptor was obtained from an adult with an advanced solid tumor such as melanoma, head and neck, liver or kidney cancer. Sequencing used CD4+ or CD8+ T cells sorted from blood, obtained in a trial of the OX40 agonist ivuxolimab.

The CDR3 region has the DNA TGTGCCAGCAGCTCGCGAGGGGCAACAGGAAACACTGAAGCTTTCTTT. Amino acid sequence: CASSSRGATGNTEAFF. The chain recombines TRBV11-2 with TRBJ1-1; perhaps TRBD1 as D (5 bases). Between the trimmed V and J ends, which lost 4 bases and 2 bases, there was a span of 17 bases. The CDR3 totals 16 residues. Germline V gene data show CDR1 as SGHAT and CDR2 as FQNNGV.